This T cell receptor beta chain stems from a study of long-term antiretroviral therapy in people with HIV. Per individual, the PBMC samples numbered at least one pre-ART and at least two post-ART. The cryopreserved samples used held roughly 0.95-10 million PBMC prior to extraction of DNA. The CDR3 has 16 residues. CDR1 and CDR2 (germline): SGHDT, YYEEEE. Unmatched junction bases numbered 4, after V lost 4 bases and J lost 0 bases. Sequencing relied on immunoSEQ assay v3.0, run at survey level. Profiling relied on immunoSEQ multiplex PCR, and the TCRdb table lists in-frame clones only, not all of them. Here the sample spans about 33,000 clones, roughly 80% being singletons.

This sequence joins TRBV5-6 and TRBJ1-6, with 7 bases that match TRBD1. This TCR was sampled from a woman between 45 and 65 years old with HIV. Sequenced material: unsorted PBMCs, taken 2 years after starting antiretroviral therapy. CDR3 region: CASSASGGSYNSPLHF. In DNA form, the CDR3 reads TGTGCCAGCAGCGCCTCAGGGGGCTCCTATAATTCACCCCTCCACTTT.